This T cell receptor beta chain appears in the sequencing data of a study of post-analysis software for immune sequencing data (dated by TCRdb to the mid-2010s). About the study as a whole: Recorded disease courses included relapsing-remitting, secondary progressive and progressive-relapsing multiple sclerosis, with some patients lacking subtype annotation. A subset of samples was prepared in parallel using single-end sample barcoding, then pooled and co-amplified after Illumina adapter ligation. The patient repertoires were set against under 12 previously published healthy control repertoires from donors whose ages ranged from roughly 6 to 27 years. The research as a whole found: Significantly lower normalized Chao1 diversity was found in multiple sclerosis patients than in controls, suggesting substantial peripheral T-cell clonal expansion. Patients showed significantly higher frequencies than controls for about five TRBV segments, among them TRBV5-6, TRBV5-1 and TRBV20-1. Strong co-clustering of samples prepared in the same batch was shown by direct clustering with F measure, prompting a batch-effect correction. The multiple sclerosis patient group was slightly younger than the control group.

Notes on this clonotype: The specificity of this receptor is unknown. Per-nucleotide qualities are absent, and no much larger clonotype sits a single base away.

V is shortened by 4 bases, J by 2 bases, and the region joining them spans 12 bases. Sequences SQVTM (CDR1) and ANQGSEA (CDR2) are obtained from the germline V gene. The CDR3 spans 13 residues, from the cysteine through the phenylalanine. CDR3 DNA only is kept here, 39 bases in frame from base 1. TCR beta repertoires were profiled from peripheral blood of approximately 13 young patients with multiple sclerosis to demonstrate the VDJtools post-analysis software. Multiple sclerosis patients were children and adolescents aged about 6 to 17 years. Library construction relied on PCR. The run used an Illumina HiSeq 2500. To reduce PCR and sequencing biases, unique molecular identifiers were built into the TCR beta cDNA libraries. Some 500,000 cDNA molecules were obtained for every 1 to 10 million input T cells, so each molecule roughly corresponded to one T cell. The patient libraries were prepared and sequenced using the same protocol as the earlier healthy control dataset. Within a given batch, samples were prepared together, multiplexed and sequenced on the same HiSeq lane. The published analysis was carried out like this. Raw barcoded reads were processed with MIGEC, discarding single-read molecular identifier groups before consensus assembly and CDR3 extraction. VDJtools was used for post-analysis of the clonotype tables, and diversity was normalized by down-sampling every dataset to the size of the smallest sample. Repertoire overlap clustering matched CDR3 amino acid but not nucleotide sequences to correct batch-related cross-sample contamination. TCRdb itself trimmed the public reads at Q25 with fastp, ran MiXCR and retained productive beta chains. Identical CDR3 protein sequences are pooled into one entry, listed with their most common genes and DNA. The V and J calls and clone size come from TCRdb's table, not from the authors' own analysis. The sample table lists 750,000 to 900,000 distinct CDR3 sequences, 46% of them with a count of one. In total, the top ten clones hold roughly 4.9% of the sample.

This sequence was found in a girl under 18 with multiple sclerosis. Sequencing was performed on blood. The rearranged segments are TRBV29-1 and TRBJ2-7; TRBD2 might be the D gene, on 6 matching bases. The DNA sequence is TGCAGCGTTGTTTGGGGGGTAGCCTACGAGCAGTACTTC. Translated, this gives CSVVWGVAYEQYF.